These 15 T cell receptor beta chains were all obtained from the same sample, sequenced in a study of T cells in Graves' hyperthyroidism and ophthalmopathy. The investigators amplified TCR beta CDR3 regions from RNA transcripts. Initially, a first-round RT-PCR of the TCR CDR3 employed the HTBI primer set. Using its own MiXCR run on the multiplex PCR reads, TCRdb lists one record per CDR3 protein. This sample has a few hundred thousand distinct CDR3 sequences, with about 15% found just once. Material for sequencing was blood. The receptors were sampled from a woman in her 50s with Graves' hyperthyroidism.

This clonotype came up a few times. The chain uses TRBV19 and TRBJ2-3; 10 bases fit TRBD2. This CDR3 has 16 residues. Germline CDR1 and CDR2: LNHDA and SQIVND (reference sequence). The junction had 16 bases not matched to a gene; V was cut back by 6 bases and J by 10 bases. DNA of the CDR3: TGTGCCAGTAGAGAACAAGGGCTAGCGGGAGTGGAAGCGCAGTATTTT. Amino acid sequence: CASREQGLAGVEAQYF.

Ten or more counts support this clonotype. The V call is TRBV12-3 or TRBV12-4, the J call TRBJ2-4; 7 bases map to TRBD1. Trimming took 6 bases from V and 0 from J; bases not matched to a gene: 8. CDR3 length equals 16 residues. This CDR3 reads CASRPTGDLAKNIQYF. As DNA, the CDR3 is TGTGCCAGCAGACCAACAGGGGATCTAGCCAAAAACATTCAGTACTTC.

This clonotype occurred a few times. The rearrangement links TRBV2 to TRBJ2-5; a weak D match, TRBD2 (5 bases). The germline CDR1 and CDR2 sequences are SNHLY and FYNNEI. Trimming stripped 0 bases from V and 4 bases from J, with 12 bases between. CDR3 length: 15 amino acids. CDR3 coding DNA: TGTGCCAGCAGTGAAGCAGCGGCAGGCCGAGAGACCCAGTACTTC. This encodes CASSEAAAGRETQYF.

This chain uses TRBV6-1 with TRBJ1-5; TRBD1 matches 9 bases. This CDR3 has 13 amino acids. The V gene end was trimmed by 5 bases and the J gene end by 6 bases; junction bases not matched to a gene: 2. Looked up from germline, CDR1 is MNHNS and CDR2 is SASEGT. The CDR3 spells CASSRQGGQPQHF. The CDR3 nucleotides read TGTGCCAGCAGTCGACAGGGGGGTCAGCCCCAGCATTTT.

This clonotype was counted ten times or more. The chain is built from TRBV20-1 and TRBJ1-5; 7 bases are shared with TRBD1. The CDR3 contains 13 residues. The germline V gene encodes CDR1 DFQATT and CDR2 SNEGSKA (reference sequence). V shed 6 bases, J shed 3 bases, and the junction held 5 bases outside the gene matches. The CDR3 DNA is TGCAGTGCCCAGACAGGGATCAATCAGCCCCAGCATTTT. Its protein is CSAQTGINQPQHF.

DNA of the CDR3: TGTGCCAGCAGTTATCCTGCCGGGACAAGTAATCAGCCCCAGCATTTT. Translation gives CASSYPAGTSNQPQHF. The rearrangement uses TRBV6-2 or TRBV6-3 and TRBJ1-5; tentative D call: TRBD1 (6 bases). Trimming took 3 bases from V and 4 from J, leaving 16 bases between them. The germline gives CDR1 MNHEY, CDR2 SVGEGT. The CDR3 has 16 amino acids.

This clonotype has at least ten counts. The chain has TRBV28 and TRBJ1-5; 9 bases align to TRBD1. The CDR3 covers 14 residues. Germline CDR1 MDHEN, CDR2 SYDVKM. J was trimmed by 5 bases and V by 7 bases; bases with no gene match: 6. The chain's CDR3 is CASNTDRGYQPQHF. The CDR3 DNA is TGTGCCAGCAACACCGACAGGGGGTATCAGCCCCAGCATTTT. Full variable domain (rest looked up from reference TRBV28 and TRBJ1-5): DVKVTQSSRYLVKRTGEKVFLECVQDMDHENMFWYRQDPGLGLRLIYFSYDVKMKEKGDIPEGYSVSREKKERFSLILESASTNQTSMYLCASNTDRGYQPQHFGDGTRLSIL.

This clonotype appeared many times. The chain employs TRBV12-3 or TRBV12-4 and TRBJ2-1; tentatively, D is TRBD2 (6 bases). The ends were cut back, 1 base at V and 4 bases at J, with 11 bases in the middle. This CDR3 contains 15 residues. The CDR3, as DNA: TGTGCCAGCAGTTTAGGCGGGGCAAATTACAATGAGCAGTTCTTC. Its protein is CASSLGGANYNEQFF.

This chain joins TRBV28 and TRBJ1-1; TRBD1 might be the D (6 bases). The V gene lost 9 bases and the J gene lost 0 bases, with 8 bases spanning the gap. Germline CDR1 and CDR2: MDHEN and SYDVKM. There are 12 residues in the CDR3. CDR3 residues: CASGQMNTEAFF. DNA of the CDR3: TGTGCCAGTGGACAGATGAACACTGAAGCTTTCTTT.

This clonotype was seen only a few times. V is TRBV30 and J is TRBJ2-5, with 13 bases identical to TRBD2. J was trimmed by 5 bases and V by 3 bases; bases with no gene match: 12. The length of the CDR3 is 17 residues. Germline CDR1 and CDR2: GTSNPN and SVGIG (reference sequence). The CDR3 DNA reads as TGTGCCTGGAGACCACCCCGGACTAGCGGGAGTCGGGAGACCCAGTACTTC. Translation: CAWRPPRTSGSRETQYF. Filled out from reference TRBV30 and TRBJ2-5, the complete variable domain reads SQTIHQWPATLVQPVGSPLSLECTVEGTSNPNLYWYRQAAGRGLQLLFYSVGIGQISSEVPQNLSASRPQDRQFILSSKKLLLSDSGFYLCAWRPPRTSGSRETQYFGPGTRLLVL.

V usage is TRBV7-8 and J usage is TRBJ2-7; the D gene is possibly TRBD1 (5 bases). Germline values: CDR1 SGHVS, CDR2 FQNEAQ. This CDR3 is 15 amino acids long. V gave up 1 base and J gave up 4 bases, with 14 bases separating them. In DNA form, the CDR3 reads TGTGCCAGCAGCTTAGGGCAGGGTTCAGAGTACGAGCAGTACTTC. This sequence encodes CASSLGQGSEYEQYF.

The V gene is TRBV11-2, the J gene TRBJ2-1; possibly TRBD2 for D (6 bases). The length of the CDR3 is 15 residues. CDR1 and CDR2 (germline): SGHAT, FQNNGV. Trimming pared 2 bases from V and 6 bases from J, leaving 14 bases between. CDR3 region: CASSLSEGPPNEQFF. The CDR3 DNA reads as TGTGCCAGCAGCTTATCGGAGGGCCCACCCAATGAGCAGTTCTTC.

The chain is built from TRBV6-1 and TRBJ2-1; possible D gene TRBD2, 6 bases. There are 16 residues in the CDR3. The V gene lost 7 bases and the J gene lost 1 base, with 17 bases spanning the gap. From germline, CDR1 is MNHNS and CDR2 SASEGT. In DNA form, the CDR3 reads TGTGCCAGCACGTCCGGGGGTTCGTATTCCTACAATGAGCAGTTCTTC. This sequence encodes CASTSGGSYSYNEQFF.

This clonotype has ten or more counts. The rearrangement uses TRBV11-1 and TRBJ2-3; 12 bases are shared with TRBD2. The CDR3 consists of 17 residues. Trimming at V came to 2 bases and at J to 5 bases, leaving 8 bases not matched to a gene. CDR1 is SGHAT, CDR2 FQDESV, per germline (reference sequence). The CDR3 nucleotides are TGTGCCAGCAGCTTATTCCGGACTAGCGGGACGCAAGATACGCAGTATTTT. Translating gives CASSLFRTSGTQDTQYF.

This clonotype was observed once. The chain uses TRBV28 and TRBJ2-7, with 8 bases matching TRBD2. CDR3 length: 13 amino acids. V lost 4 bases, J lost 5 bases, and 4 bases stayed unmatched. Germline-derived CDR1 and CDR2 are MDHEN and SYDVKM. The CDR3 region has the DNA TGTGCCAGCAGTTACGGACTAGCAGACGAGCAGTACTTC. It encodes CASSYGLADEQYF.